These 30 T cell receptor beta chains were sequenced from one sample in a study of blood T cell repertoires in COVID-19. Only in-frame clones appear in the TCRdb table, and some are missing; sequencing was by immunoSEQ multiplex PCR. The sample shows some 80,000 clones, around 80% of them seen only once. Sequenced sample: peripheral blood. These receptors were obtained from a man aged 55 to 70 with active or convalescent COVID-19.

The rearrangement uses TRBV2 and TRBJ1-5; 9 positions agree with TRBD1. CDR3 length equals 16 residues. Losses at the gene ends were 6 bases for V and 3 bases for J; bases not matched to a gene: 9. Germline-derived CDR1 and CDR2 are SNHLY and FYNNEI. CDR3 amino acids: CASRPPGQGNNQPQHF. CDR3 DNA: TGTGCCAGCAGGCCCCCGGGACAGGGAAACAATCAGCCCCAGCATTTT.

The chain uses TRBV18 and TRBJ1-1, with TRBD1 as a possible D gene (6 bases). Germline V gene lookup returns CDR1 KGHSH and CDR2 LQKENI. CDR3 length: 16 residues. V lost 8 bases, J lost 0 bases, and 19 bases lay in between. The CDR3 coding sequence is TGTGCCAGCACTGTGACAGGAAGCGGGATGAACACTGAAGCTTTCTTT. This encodes CASTVTGSGMNTEAFF.

The chain employs TRBV3-1 (or the pseudogene TRBV3-2) and TRBJ2-3; D remains ambiguous. V lost 1 base and J lost 5, with 13 bases in between. Looked up from germline, CDR1 is LGHDT and CDR2 is YNNKEL (reference sequence). CDR3 size: 15 residues. The CDR3 loop reads CASSQGPYLVDTQYF. In nucleotides, the CDR3 is TGTGCCAGCAGCCAAGGCCCCTACTTAGTAGATACGCAGTATTTT.

The V call is TRBV7-3, the J call TRBJ2-4; D might be TRBD2 (6 bases). In germline, CDR1 is SGHTA, CDR2 FQGTGA. This CDR3 is 17 amino acids long. The germline V and J ends were trimmed by 5 bases and 0 bases, with 17 bases remaining between them. For the CDR3, the DNA is TGTGCCAGCAGCCCGCGGGGTCGCCCTCTAGCCAAAAACATTCAGTACTTC. Translating it yields CASSPRGRPLAKNIQYF.

The chain employs TRBV6-5 and TRBJ2-1, with 7 bases identical to TRBD1. The J segment lost 12 bases and the V segment lost 6 bases, leaving 8 bases of the junction unmatched. Germline values: CDR1 MNHEY, CDR2 SVGAGI. This CDR3 comprises 12 residues. The CDR3 reads CASRPRAGGQFF. CDR3 DNA: TGTGCCAGCAGACCCCGGGCAGGGGGGCAGTTCTTC.

The chain couples TRBV5-1 to TRBJ1-3; D ambiguous. This CDR3 is built from 15 residues. The germline V gene has CDR1 SGHRS and CDR2 YFSETQ. Deletions cut 0 bases from V and 0 bases from J, with 7 bases between. The CDR3 DNA sequence: TGCGCCAGCAGCTTGGAGAGTTTCTCTGGAAACACCATATATTTT. Translating gives CASSLESFSGNTIYF.

This clone was counted once. Written as DNA, the CDR3 is TGTGCCAGCAGCCAGGGACAGGGCCTCACAGATACGCAGTATTTT. It translates to CASSQGQGLTDTQYF. The V gene is TRBV11-3, the J gene TRBJ2-3, with 9 bases aligning to TRBD1. The CDR3 totals 15 residues. CDR1 and CDR2 from the germline V gene are SGHNT and YENEEA. J was trimmed by 2 bases and V by 5 bases; bases with no gene match: 5.

This clone was found once. V gene TRBV19 combines with J gene TRBJ1-1; D is perhaps TRBD1 (5 bases). Germline V gene sequence: CDR1 LNHDA, CDR2 SQIVND (reference sequence). V was pared by 6 bases and J by 8 bases, with 19 bases between. The CDR3 contains 14 residues. The CDR3 bases are TGTGCCAGTAGATCTCAGGGCTTGGGCACCGAAGCTTTCTTT. It translates to CASRSQGLGTEAFF.

The V call is TRBV4-1, the J call TRBJ2-2; D might be TRBD1 (6 bases). The V gene lost 2 bases and the J gene lost 7 bases, with 17 bases spanning the gap. CDR1 and CDR2 from the germline V gene are MGHRA and YSYEKL. The CDR3 contains 16 residues. For the CDR3, the DNA is TGCGCCAGCAGCCAACATGGGACAAGGGGCAGCGGGGAGCTGTTTTTT. Encoded protein: CASSQHGTRGSGELFF.

The CDR3 DNA sequence: TGCAGCGTTGTAGGTCGGGGAGAGACCCAGTACTTC. It yields the protein CSVVGRGETQYF. This chain joins TRBV29-1 and TRBJ2-5; tentatively, D is TRBD2 (5 bases). In germline, CDR1 is SQVTM, CDR2 ANQGSEA. The ends were cut back, 4 bases at V and 4 bases at J, with 10 bases in the middle. This CDR3 has 12 amino acids.

The rearrangement links TRBV28 to TRBJ1-5, with TRBD1 identical over 10 bases. The J segment lost 4 bases and the V segment lost 7 bases, leaving 7 bases of the junction unmatched. This CDR3 has 15 residues. Germline V gives CDR1 MDHEN, CDR2 SYDVKM. Here the CDR3 DNA reads TGTGCCAGCACCGTCGACAGGGGGCCGAATCAGCCCCAGCATTTT. This codes for CASTVDRGPNQPQHF.

In its sample, this clone was seen once. The chain combines TRBV3-1 (or the pseudogene TRBV3-2) with TRBJ1-1; 10 bases match TRBD1. This CDR3 has 15 amino acids. The germline V gene has CDR1 LGHDT and CDR2 YNNKEL (reference sequence). V gave up 4 bases and J gave up 6 bases; unmatched junction bases: 8. CDR3 protein: CASSLGQGTSAEAFF. In DNA form, the CDR3 reads TGTGCCAGCAGCCTGGGACAGGGGACCAGCGCTGAAGCTTTCTTT.

The rearrangement uses TRBV5-1 and TRBJ2-3; D is ambiguous. Germline V gene data show CDR1 as SGHRS and CDR2 as YFSETQ. The CDR3 is made up of 15 amino acids. V was clipped by 0 bases and J by 1 base, with 9 bases between them. CDR3 residues: CASSLGSLGTDTQYF. The CDR3 region has the DNA TGCGCCAGCAGCTTGGGATCACTGGGCACAGATACGCAGTATTTT.

The table lists this clone with a few counts. The V call is TRBV27, the J call TRBJ1-2, with TRBD1 matching 8 bases. CDR3 length: 13 amino acids. Germline CDR1 MNHEY, CDR2 SMNVEV (reference sequence). V shed 4 bases and J 3 bases; nucleotides not matched to a gene: 1. CDR3 DNA sequence: TGTGCCAGCAGTTCAGGGGGCGACTATGGCTACACCTTC. Translation: CASSSGGDYGYTF.

The chain joins TRBV3-1 (or the pseudogene TRBV3-2) to TRBJ1-6; TRBD1 might be the D (6 bases). Trimming removed 7 bases at V and 9 bases at J, with 13 bases between. From germline, CDR1 is LGHDT and CDR2 YNNKEL (reference sequence). The CDR3 covers 13 residues. CDR3 amino acids: CASTGGGGSPLHF. CDR3 DNA sequence: TGTGCCAGCACGGGAGGGGGTGGTTCACCCCTCCACTTT.

DNA for the CDR3: TGTGCCAGCAAGGGCGGGAGCGCGAACACCGGGGAGCTGTTTTTT. As protein: CASKGGSANTGELFF. The J gene is TRBJ2-2, the V gene TRBV5-8; the match to TRBD2 covers 7 bases. Germline loops: CDR1 SGHTS, CDR2 YDEGEE. CDR3 length: 15 residues. J gave up 0 bases and V 6 bases, and 5 bases lay outside the gene matches.

The chain's CDR3 is CASSQDYRGGGEKLFF. The DNA for the CDR3 is TGCGCCAGCAGCCAGGATTACAGGGGTGGTGGCGAAAAACTGTTTTTT. The chain joins TRBV4-3 to TRBJ1-4; 7 nucleotides agree with TRBD1. Per germline, CDR1 LGHNA and CDR2 YSLEER. The ends lost 3 bases at V and 8 bases at J; junction bases unmatched: 12. This CDR3 spans 16 amino acids.

The gene calls are TRBV6-4 and TRBJ2-5, with TRBD2 identical over 8 bases. The germline V gene encodes CDR1 MRHNA and CDR2 SNTAGT. The CDR3 runs 13 residues. The junction had 5 bases not matched to a gene; V was cut back by 6 bases and J by 5 bases. The CDR3 reads CASRGTRRETQYF. The CDR3 nucleotides are TGTGCCAGCAGGGGGACTAGAAGGGAGACCCAGTACTTC.

The chain carries TRBV10-3 and TRBJ2-7; TRBD1 matches 7 bases. Germline CDR1 reads ENHRY; CDR2 reads SYGVKD. V trimming: 10 bases; J trimming: 4 bases; junction bases outside the gene matches: 16. The CDR3 spans 15 residues. The CDR3 DNA follows: TGTGCCAGTGCCGGGACAGTCAATTCACCTTACGAGCAGTACTTC. Protein sequence: CASAGTVNSPYEQYF.

The CDR3 sequence: CASSEPSGIGGELFF. The CDR3 DNA sequence: TGTGCCAGCAGTGAGCCTTCGGGGATTGGCGGGGAGCTGTTTTTT. This sequence joins TRBV25-1 and TRBJ2-2; perhaps TRBD2 as D (5 bases). The CDR3 extends over 15 amino acids. The germline CDR1 and CDR2 sequences are MGHDK and SYGVNS. The ends were cut back, 3 bases at V and 7 bases at J, with 15 bases in the middle.

This chain connects TRBV5-4 to TRBJ2-1, with D possibly matching TRBD2 (7 bases). The CDR3 sequence is 15 residues long. Trimming cost V 4 bases and J 4 bases, with 15 bases left between them. Looked up from germline, CDR1 is SGHNT and CDR2 is YYREEE (reference sequence). The CDR3 region has the DNA TGTGCCAGCAGCCTACAGGGAGGGAGTTACAATGAGCAGTTCTTC. It encodes CASSLQGGSYNEQFF.

The chain couples TRBV7-2 to TRBJ2-2, with TRBD1 matching 9 bases. J was trimmed by 5 bases and V by 6 bases; bases with no gene match: 10. From germline, CDR1 is SGHTA and CDR2 FQGNSA. This CDR3 region has 16 residues. The CDR3 loop reads CASRTPGQGITGELFF. CDR3 nucleotides: TGTGCCAGCAGGACTCCGGGACAGGGTATTACCGGGGAGCTGTTTTTT.

The V and J genes are TRBV19 and TRBJ2-1, with 9 nucleotides matching TRBD1. J gave up 8 bases and V 7 bases, and 9 bases lay outside the gene matches. This CDR3 region has 14 residues. The germline V gene has CDR1 LNHDA and CDR2 SQIVND (reference sequence). The CDR3 spells CASIGTGWRDEQFF. The CDR3 DNA sequence: TGTGCCAGTATCGGGACAGGGTGGAGGGATGAGCAGTTCTTC.

This chain links TRBV10-3 with TRBJ2-3, with 7 bases identical to TRBD1. V was clipped by 7 bases and J by 1 base; unmatched bases: 5. Germline lookup yields CDR1 ENHRY and CDR2 SYGVKD. This CDR3 region has 14 residues. CDR3 protein: CAITNGQGTDTQYF. The CDR3 DNA follows: TGTGCCATCACCAATGGACAGGGCACAGATACGCAGTATTTT.

The gene calls are TRBV24-1 and TRBJ2-1; 7 bases align to TRBD1. This CDR3 has 13 amino acids. V shed 7 bases, J shed 8 bases, and the junction held 7 bases outside the gene matches. Germline V lookup: CDR1 KGHDR, CDR2 SFDVKD. The DNA of the CDR3 is TGTGCCACCAGCAGACAGGGTATCGATGAGCAGTTCTTC. It codes for CATSRQGIDEQFF.

The chain has TRBV19 and TRBJ2-5; 9 bases align to TRBD2. V shed 8 bases and J 4 bases; nucleotides not matched to a gene: 14. The CDR3 runs to 16 residues. Looked up from germline, CDR1 is LNHDA and CDR2 is SQIVND (reference sequence). This chain's CDR3 is CASALRGGLTGETQYF. The CDR3, as DNA: TGTGCCAGTGCTCTGCGGGGGGGCCTCACGGGAGAGACCCAGTACTTC.

This clone has just one count. The chain employs TRBV6-2 or TRBV6-3 and TRBJ1-1, with D perhaps TRBD1 (6 bases). The CDR3 has 14 residues. Trimming took off 0 bases at V and 4 bases at J, with 9 bases between the two ends. Germline lookup yields CDR1 MNHEY and CDR2 SVGEGT. CDR3 sequence: CASSYSEGGTEAFF. CDR3 in DNA: TGTGCCAGCAGTTACTCGGAAGGGGGCACTGAAGCTTTCTTT.

The chain employs TRBV19 and TRBJ1-1; D is uncertain. This CDR3 has 14 amino acids. Per the germline V gene, CDR1 is LNHDA and CDR2 is SQIVND (reference sequence). Trimming pared 1 base from V and 1 base from J, leaving 7 bases between. The CDR3 nucleotides are TGTGCCAGTAGTATAGCCAGACAGAACACTGAAGCTTTCTTT. Its translation is CASSIARQNTEAFF.

Only one count was recorded for this clone. V and J are TRBV21-1 and TRBJ1-1; the table names TRBD1, a call not compared with the DNA. TRBV21-1 is listed as a pseudogene. This CDR3 is 15 amino acids long. CDR3 sequence: CASSGAVRWKTEAFF. The CDR3, as DNA: TGTGCCAGCAGCGGGGCAGTCCGATGGAAGACTGAAGCTTTCTTT.

V usage is TRBV19 and J usage is TRBJ2-2, with TRBD1 matching 7 bases. The CDR3 has 14 amino acids. CDR1 LNHDA and CDR2 SQIVND come from the germline V gene (reference sequence). After removal of 3 bases from V and 4 bases from J, the junction contained 2 bases not matched to a gene. Here the CDR3 reads CASSITGATGELFF. CDR3 sequence (DNA): TGTGCCAGTAGTATTACAGGGGCCACCGGGGAGCTGTTTTTT.